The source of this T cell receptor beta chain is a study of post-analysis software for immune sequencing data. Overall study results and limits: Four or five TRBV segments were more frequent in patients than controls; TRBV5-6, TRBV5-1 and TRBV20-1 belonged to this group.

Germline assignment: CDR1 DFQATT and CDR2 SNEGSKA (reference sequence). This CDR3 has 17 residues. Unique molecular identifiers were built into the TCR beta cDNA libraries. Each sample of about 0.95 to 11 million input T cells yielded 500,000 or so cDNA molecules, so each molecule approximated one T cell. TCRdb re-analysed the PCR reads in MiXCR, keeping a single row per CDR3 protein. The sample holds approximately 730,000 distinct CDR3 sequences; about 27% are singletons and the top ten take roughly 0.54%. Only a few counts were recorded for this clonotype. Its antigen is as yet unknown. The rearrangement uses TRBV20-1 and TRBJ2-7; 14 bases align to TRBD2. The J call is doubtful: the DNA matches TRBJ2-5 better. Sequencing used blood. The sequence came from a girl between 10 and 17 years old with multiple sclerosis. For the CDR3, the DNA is TGCAGTGCTGAACCGGGACTAGCGGGGGTCCCTTCGGGGACCCAGTACTTC. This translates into CSAEPGLAGVPSGTQYF.